This T cell receptor (beta chain) was retrieved from a study of blood T cell repertoires in COVID-19. Only a few counts were recorded for this clone. Produced via immunoSEQ multiplex PCR; TCRdb's table is partial and in-frame only. This sample has under 130,000 clones, with around 85% found just once. The CDR3 runs 16 residues. With 1 base clipped from V and 1 base from J, the junction kept 5 bases outside the gene matches. CDR1 and CDR2 (germline): MGHRA, YSYEKL. Sequenced material: peripheral blood. The receptor's source is a man between 70 and 80 years old with active or convalescent COVID-19. This chain uses TRBV4-1 with TRBJ1-2; 8 nucleotides agree with TRBD1. The DNA of the CDR3 is TGCGCCAGCAGCCAAGTGGGGGACAGGAGTAACTATGGCTACACCTTC. Translating gives CASSQVGDRSNYGYTF.